The entry below describes one T cell receptor (beta chain). Sequence at one end of the junction differs from germline and may be a read error. This sample stems from a study of regulatory T cells in long-lasting Graves disease. The authors built TCR beta libraries using iRepertoire HTBI primers and Arm-PCR of CDR3 regions. TCRdb reprocessed the multiplex PCR reads via MiXCR and lists one record per CDR3 protein. The sample has some 450,000 distinct CDR3 sequences, about a quarter seen once. Time point noted: persistent/refractory GD, antithyroid drugs over 5 years with positive TRAb. The TCR library was prepared using RNA isolated from PBMCs. Clinicians diagnosed Graves' disease using American Thyroid Association guidelines. Germline CDR1 DFQATT, CDR2 SNEGSKA (reference sequence). CDR3 length: 12 amino acids.

V gene TRBV20-1 combines with J gene TRBJ2-7; 7 bases fit TRBD2. The sample in question was peripheral blood mononuclear cells (PBMCs), obtained when the disease was refractory, from a patient treated with antithyroid drugs. This receptor was obtained from a female donor with Graves disease. CDR3 bases: TGCAGTGCTAGAGATCGGGACTACCAGCAGTACTTC. Translating it yields CSARDRDYQQYF.